One sample yielded the 2 T cell receptor beta chains listed below, sequenced in a study of cytomegalovirus exposure and HLA in healthy donors. The PCR employed 60 Vbeta primers together with 13 Jbeta primers. This table comes from immunoSEQ multiplex PCR, and its TCRdb copy is limited to in-frame clones, with some not included. The sample carries hundreds of thousands of clones, approximately 80% recorded once. Sequencing was carried out using PBMCs. These receptors were obtained from a boy aged 2 to 10 in good health and CMV-seronegative.

The chain uses TRBV5-6 and TRBJ1-6, with unresolved D. This CDR3 is 12 amino acids long. Germline V gives CDR1 SGHDT, CDR2 YYEEEE. Trimming stripped 2 bases from V and 10 bases from J, with 7 bases between. CDR3 DNA: TGTGCCAGCAGCTTTGGCGGGTCACCCCTCCACTTT. Protein: CASSFGGSPLHF. The whole variable domain, filled in from reference TRBV5-6 and TRBJ1-6, reads DAGVTQSPTHLIKTRGQQVTLRCSPKSGHDTVSWYQQALGQGPQFIFQYYEEEERQRGNFPDRFSGHQFPNYSSELNVNALLLGDSALYLCASSFGGSPLHFGNGTRLTVT.

This rearrangement joins TRBV27 to TRBJ1-1; the D gene is possibly TRBD1 (5 bases). There are 15 residues in the CDR3. From germline, CDR1 is MNHEY and CDR2 SMNVEV (reference sequence). Trimming stripped 3 bases from V and 0 bases from J, with 11 bases between. CDR3 amino acids: CASSFGTGLNTEAFF. The CDR3 nucleotides are TGTGCCAGCAGTTTTGGAACAGGACTGAACACTGAAGCTTTCTTT.